This passage covers 18 T cell receptor beta chains from one sample sequenced in a study of blood T cells in healthy people across ages. The second PCR ran about 6 to 11 cycles with a sample-barcoded 5' primer and J-beta primers. TCRdb reprocessed the 5' RACE reads via MiXCR and lists one record per CDR3 protein. The sample yields over a million distinct CDR3 sequences, 40% to 55% seen once. Source material: blood. The source of these receptors is a woman aged 55-69 years in good health.

V usage is TRBV20-1 and J usage is TRBJ2-6; D is possibly TRBD2 (5 bases). V lost 6 bases and J lost 3, with 18 bases in between. CDR3 length: 16 residues. Germline values: CDR1 DFQATT, CDR2 SNEGSKA (reference sequence). CDR3 coding DNA: TGCAGTGCGCGCATACAGAGGGCCAGTGGGGCCAACGTCCTGACTTTC. Amino acid sequence: CSARIQRASGANVLTF.

To note about this clonotype: The junction and the germline gene differ at one end; a read error may be behind it. The chain couples TRBV27 to TRBJ2-1; D is uncertain. Per the germline V gene, CDR1 is MNHEY and CDR2 is SMNVEV (reference sequence). The CDR3 is made up of 14 amino acids. This chain's CDR3 is CASSPWKSYKEQFF. The CDR3 nucleotides read TGTGCCAGCAGTCCTTGGAAATCCTACAAGGAGCAGTTCTTC.

The chain carries TRBV30 and TRBJ1-6, with a weak D call TRBD1 (5 bases). The ends were cut back, 3 bases at V and 8 bases at J, with 14 bases in the middle. This CDR3 is 14 amino acids long. Germline loops: CDR1 GTSNPN, CDR2 SVGIG (reference sequence). The CDR3: CAWRPKGNYSPLHF. In DNA, the CDR3 is TGTGCCTGGAGACCCAAGGGGAATTATTCACCCCTCCACTTT.

This sequence joins TRBV7-9 and TRBJ2-7; 7 bases map to TRBD2. The germline gives CDR1 SEHNR, CDR2 FQNEAQ (reference sequence). The CDR3 totals 17 residues. The V and J ends lost 4 bases and 0 bases, in that order; junction bases with no gene match: 12. The DNA of the CDR3 is TGTGCCAGCAGCTGGGGGACTACGATGGAGAGCTCCTACGAGCAGTACTTC. It translates to CASSWGTTMESSYEQYF.

This clonotype was recorded a few times. J is TRBJ2-3 and V is TRBV14; D gene unclear. Deletions cut 3 bases from V and 2 bases from J, with 18 bases between. CDR1 is SGHDN, CDR2 FVKESK, per germline. The CDR3 has 17 amino acids. CDR3 residues: CASSHRANPFTTDTQYF. The CDR3 nucleotides are TGTGCCAGCAGCCATAGGGCCAATCCATTCACCACAGATACGCAGTATTTT.

The gene calls are TRBV25-1 and TRBJ1-4; maybe TRBD1 (5 bases). V was trimmed by 5 bases and J by 8 bases, leaving 27 bases between them. CDR1 and CDR2 from the germline V gene are MGHDK and SYGVNS. This CDR3 contains 18 residues. In nucleotides, the CDR3 is TGTGCCAGCAGTACCACCATGGAGACAGATAAACTTGAAGAAAAACTGTTTTTT. This encodes CASSTTMETDKLEEKLFF.

J is TRBJ2-7 and V is TRBV20-1; 7 bases are shared with TRBD1. The CDR3 is 14 amino acids. V dropped 3 bases and J dropped 0; count of bases not matched to a gene: 5. Germline V gene sequence: CDR1 DFQATT, CDR2 SNEGSKA (reference sequence). The CDR3 protein is CSARWTGNSYEQYF. CDR3 sequence (DNA): TGCAGTGCTAGGTGGACAGGTAACTCCTACGAGCAGTACTTC.

The chain couples TRBV20-1 to TRBJ2-1, with TRBD2 matching 8 bases. With V trimmed by 1 base and J by 9 bases, 8 bases remained unmatched. The germline V gene has CDR1 DFQATT and CDR2 SNEGSKA (reference sequence). The CDR3 sequence is 14 residues long. The chain's CDR3 is CSARAGGRSSEQFF. In DNA, the CDR3 is TGCAGTGCTAGAGCCGGCGGGAGGTCAAGTGAGCAGTTCTTC.

V is TRBV6-1 and J is TRBJ2-3, with 14 positions matching TRBD2. CDR1 and CDR2 from the germline V gene are MNHNS and SASEGT. This CDR3 comprises 18 residues. J lost 1 base, V lost 6 bases, and 9 bases had no gene match. CDR3 protein: CASSRLAGGRGGTDTQYF. The CDR3 DNA reads as TGTGCCAGCAGCCGACTAGCGGGAGGGCGCGGCGGCACAGATACGCAGTATTTT.

The chain employs TRBV12-3 or TRBV12-4 and TRBJ1-6, with D perhaps matching TRBD1 (5 bases). Trimming left V 7 bases short and J 10 bases short, with 17 bases between. The CDR3 totals 14 residues. The CDR3 DNA follows: TGTGCCAGCACCCAAGGGCAGGGCCCATCACCCCTCCACTTT. Protein sequence: CASTQGQGPSPLHF.

V gene TRBV5-6 combines with J gene TRBJ2-1, with 9 bases matching TRBD2. The CDR3 is made up of 15 amino acids. Per germline, CDR1 SGHDT and CDR2 YYEEEE. The J segment lost 12 bases and the V segment lost 4 bases, leaving 14 bases of the junction unmatched. The CDR3 sequence is CASSGSGRSAGGQFF. The CDR3, as DNA: TGTGCCAGCAGCGGTAGCGGGAGAAGCGCCGGTGGGCAGTTCTTC.

The chain joins TRBV10-3 to TRBJ1-2, with TRBD1 as a possible D gene (6 bases). The germline gives CDR1 ENHRY, CDR2 SYGVKD. V was cut by 3 bases and J by 8 bases, with 10 bases left in between. CDR3 size: 12 residues. The CDR3 reads CAISDTGHGYTF. CDR3 DNA sequence: TGTGCCATCAGTGATACAGGGCACGGCTACACCTTC.

There are many counts of this clonotype. V and J are TRBV28 and TRBJ2-1; 8 nucleotides agree with TRBD1. The CDR3 length is 15 residues. In germline, CDR1 is MDHEN, CDR2 SYDVKM. Trimming took 3 bases from V and 2 from J; bases not matched to a gene: 3. CDR3 protein: CASSFLTGAYNEQFF. DNA of the CDR3: TGTGCCAGCAGTTTTCTGACAGGGGCCTACAATGAGCAGTTCTTC.

The chain combines TRBV29-1 with TRBJ1-2; 9 positions agree with TRBD1. With V trimmed by 2 bases and J by 4 bases, 14 bases remained unmatched. The CDR3 extends over 17 amino acids. Germline loops: CDR1 SQVTM, CDR2 ANQGSEA. CDR3 loop: CSVEIAPGQGASYGYTF. CDR3 in DNA: TGCAGCGTTGAAATCGCGCCGGGACAGGGAGCTAGCTATGGCTACACCTTC.

This rearrangement joins TRBV20-1 to TRBJ2-1, with D tentatively TRBD1 or TRBD2 (5 bases each). This CDR3 has 12 amino acids. Germline V lookup: CDR1 DFQATT, CDR2 SNEGSKA (reference sequence). Trimming left V 1 base short and J 10 bases short, with 11 bases between. The CDR3 sequence is CSARVGDGEQFF. CDR3 DNA sequence: TGCAGTGCTAGAGTTGGGGACGGAGAGCAGTTCTTC.

As to this clonotype: The germline gene is not matched at one end of the junction; a read error may be the cause. The chain has TRBV12-3 or TRBV12-4 and TRBJ2-5; 11 bases map to TRBD2. The CDR3 has 16 amino acids. In DNA, the CDR3 is TGCGCCAGCAGTAAACCGGGACTAGCGGTTTACAATGAGCAGTACTTC. It is translated as CASSKPGLAVYNEQYF.

This rearrangement joins TRBV9 to TRBJ2-3; D remains ambiguous. Per the germline V gene, CDR1 is SGDLS and CDR2 is YYNGEE. The ends were cut back, 0 bases at V and 0 bases at J, with 23 bases in the middle. CDR3 length equals 20 residues. The CDR3 reads CASSVGLSSLARSSTDTQYF. CDR3 coding DNA: TGTGCCAGCAGCGTAGGGCTCTCTTCCCTGGCCCGCTCTAGCACAGATACGCAGTATTTT.

The genes are TRBV7-2 and TRBJ2-4, with 10 bases that match TRBD2. The better agreement between TRBJ2-5 and the DNA end casts doubt on the J call. The germline CDR1 and CDR2 sequences are SGHTA and FQGNSA. This CDR3 is 16 amino acids long. CDR3 in DNA: TGTGCCAGCAGCCTAGGGGCTAGCGGGAGTCCGGAGACCCAGTACTTC. It specifies CASSLGASGSPETQYF.